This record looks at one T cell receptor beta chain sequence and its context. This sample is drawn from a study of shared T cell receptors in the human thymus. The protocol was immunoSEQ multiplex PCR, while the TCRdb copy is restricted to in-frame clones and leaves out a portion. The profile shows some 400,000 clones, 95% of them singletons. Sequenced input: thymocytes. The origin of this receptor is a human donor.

DNA of the CDR3: TGTGCCAGCAGCTTTCGACTAGCGGGAGGCACAGATACGCAGTATTTT. It encodes CASSFRLAGGTDTQYF. J is TRBJ2-3 and V is TRBV7-2, with TRBD2 matching 12 bases. The germline V gene encodes CDR1 SGHTA and CDR2 FQGNSA. CDR3 length: 16 amino acids. V trimming: 3 bases; J trimming: 1 base; junction bases outside the gene matches: 2.